What follows are 15 T cell receptor beta chains derived from one specimen sequenced in a study of blood T cell repertoires in COVID-19. Libraries were prepared by immunoSEQ multiplex PCR; TCRdb keeps only in-frame clonotypes and omits some of them. Here the sample spans about 280,000 clones, approximately 81% being singletons. Sequenced sample: PBMCs or T cells enriched from blood (not recorded which). The source of these receptors is a woman aged 50 to 60 who had recovered from COVID-19.

The chain joins TRBV28 to TRBJ2-1; unclear D gene. The V and J ends lost 1 base and 7 bases respectively, with 8 bases between them. Germline V lookup: CDR1 MDHEN, CDR2 SYDVKM. There are 13 residues in the CDR3. The DNA for the CDR3 is TGTGCCAGCAGTTTATTCCCGGTTAATGAGCAGTTCTTC. Residues: CASSLFPVNEQFF.

This clone was counted only a few times. V usage is TRBV7-2 and J usage is TRBJ1-2; tentative D call: TRBD1 (5 bases). The CDR3 is 13 amino acids. V shed 6 bases and J shed 8 bases, with 16 bases lying between them. Germline loops: CDR1 SGHTA, CDR2 FQGNSA. CDR3 sequence reads: CASSPNGGVGYTF. CDR3 in DNA: TGTGCCAGCAGTCCAAACGGAGGGGTCGGCTACACCTTC.

Only a few counts were recorded for this clone. The chain links TRBV4-1 to TRBJ1-5; weak D call: TRBD1 (5 bases). V lost 4 bases, J lost 6 bases, and 10 bases lay in between. CDR1 and CDR2 (germline): MGHRA, YSYEKL. The CDR3 is 13 amino acids. CDR3 nucleotides: TGCGCCAGCAGCCTTACAGGCGGTCAGCCCCAGCATTTT. Encoded protein: CASSLTGGQPQHF.

This clone was counted a single time. J is TRBJ2-2 and V is TRBV6-1, with D possibly being TRBD2 (6 bases). CDR1 is MNHNS, CDR2 SASEGT, per germline. V was cut by 0 bases and J by 5 bases, with 10 bases left in between. This CDR3 has 15 residues. The CDR3 DNA reads as TGTGCCAGCAGTGAAGCGCGGGGTTCAACCGGGGAGCTGTTTTTT. It is translated as CASSEARGSTGELFF.

This clone has only one observation. Other nucleotide sequences in the sample specify the same CDR3. The chain uses TRBV7-9 and TRBJ1-6; 9 bases align to TRBD1. The J segment lost 3 bases and the V segment lost 5 bases, leaving 5 bases of the junction unmatched. Germline V gene data show CDR1 as SEHNR and CDR2 as FQNEAQ (reference sequence). This CDR3 spans 16 amino acids. Written as DNA, the CDR3 is TGTGCCAGCAGCAAGGGACAGGGCTTCTATAATTCACCCCTCCACTTT. This translates into CASSKGQGFYNSPLHF.

The V gene is TRBV2, the J gene TRBJ2-3, with 7 bases fitting TRBD2. The junction had 5 bases not matched to a gene; V was cut back by 3 bases and J by 2 bases. Looked up from germline, CDR1 is SNHLY and CDR2 is FYNNEI. This CDR3 spans 15 amino acids. CDR3 DNA sequence: TGTGCCAGCAGTGATAGCCTAGCGGTCACAGATACGCAGTATTTT. Its protein product is CASSDSLAVTDTQYF.

This chain joins TRBV6-5 and TRBJ2-1, with D tentatively TRBD2 (6 bases). This CDR3 contains 15 residues. V gave up 0 bases and J gave up 5 bases, with 11 bases separating them. In germline, CDR1 is MNHEY, CDR2 SVGAGI. CDR3 protein: CASSYSHAGNNEQFF. In nucleotides, the CDR3 is TGTGCCAGCAGTTACTCCCACGCGGGGAACAATGAGCAGTTCTTC.

The gene calls are TRBV10-3 and TRBJ2-7; tentatively, D is TRBD2 (5 bases). The CDR3 extends over 12 amino acids. V dropped 6 bases and J dropped 3 bases, with 9 bases sitting between them. Germline assignment: CDR1 ENHRY and CDR2 SYGVKD. CDR3 sequence (DNA): TGTGCCATCAGGGACTTAAACTACGAGCAGTACTTC. Its protein product is CAIRDLNYEQYF.

The V call is TRBV30, the J call TRBJ1-2; D is undetermined. Trimming shortened V by 5 bases and J by 7 bases, and 14 bases separated the two germline ends. This CDR3 comprises 12 residues. Germline V lookup: CDR1 GTSNPN, CDR2 SVGIG (reference sequence). CDR3 DNA: TGTGCCTGGGCCCGGGGTTACAGTGGCTACACCTTC. This gives the protein CAWARGYSGYTF.

The genes are TRBV3-1 (or the pseudogene TRBV3-2) and TRBJ1-1, with TRBD1 identical over 7 bases. The CDR3 runs 14 residues. Germline CDR1 reads LGHDT; CDR2 reads YNNKEL (reference sequence). V lost 1 base and J lost 3; bases outside the gene matches: 2. CDR3 in DNA: TGTGCCAGCAGCCAAGCAGACAGGGACACTGAAGCTTTCTTT. Protein sequence: CASSQADRDTEAFF.

This chain links TRBV2 with TRBJ1-1; 8 bases map to TRBD1. The germline V gene has CDR1 SNHLY and CDR2 FYNNEI. The CDR3 loop spans 14 amino acids. The ends lost 8 bases at V and 1 base at J; junction bases unmatched: 6. CDR3 in amino acids: CASERQGPNTEAFF. The CDR3, as DNA: TGTGCCAGCGAAAGACAGGGGCCGAACACTGAAGCTTTCTTT. Full variable domain (remainder filled in from reference TRBV2 and TRBJ1-1): EPEVTQTPSHQVTQMGQEVILRCVPISNHLYFYWYRQILGQKVEFLVSFYNNEISEKSEIFDDQFSVERPDGSNFTLKIRSTKLEDSAMYFCASERQGPNTEAFFGQGTRLTVV.

The chain employs TRBV7-8 and TRBJ2-3; 8 bases are a match to TRBD2. J gave up 2 bases and V 5 bases, and 6 bases lay outside the gene matches. CDR3 size: 15 residues. Germline CDR1 SGHVS, CDR2 FQNEAQ. Here the CDR3 DNA reads TGTGCCAGCAGCCCGCCGGGACTAGTCACAGATACGCAGTATTTT. Its translation: CASSPPGLVTDTQYF.

With regard to this clone: Other DNA sequences in this specimen translate into the identical CDR3. The chain recombines TRBV19 with TRBJ2-3, with a tentative D call TRBD1 (5 bases). CDR1 is LNHDA and CDR2 is SQIVND in the germline V gene (reference sequence). The germline V and J ends were trimmed by 1 base and 6 bases, with 11 bases remaining between them. This CDR3 is 14 amino acids long. DNA for the CDR3: TGTGCCAGTAGTATAGGGCAGGGCGGCGATACGCAGTATTTT. Translating gives CASSIGQGGDTQYF.

The gene calls are TRBV29-1 and TRBJ2-7, with D perhaps TRBD1 (5 bases). Trimming cost V 7 bases and J 1 base, with 8 bases left between them. Germline V lookup: CDR1 SQVTM, CDR2 ANQGSEA. The CDR3 totals 11 residues. CDR3 nucleotide sequence: TGCAGCGGGACATCTTCCTACGAGCAGTACTTC. Its protein product is CSGTSSYEQYF.

This clone has a handful of counts. V usage is TRBV29-1 and J usage is TRBJ1-3; unclear D gene. The ends were cut back, 5 bases at V and 0 bases at J, with 11 bases in the middle. CDR3 length: 14 amino acids. Germline-derived CDR1 and CDR2 are SQVTM and ANQGSEA. Here the CDR3 reads CSVHAPDSGNTIYF. The CDR3 DNA follows: TGCAGCGTTCACGCACCAGACTCTGGAAACACCATATATTTT.